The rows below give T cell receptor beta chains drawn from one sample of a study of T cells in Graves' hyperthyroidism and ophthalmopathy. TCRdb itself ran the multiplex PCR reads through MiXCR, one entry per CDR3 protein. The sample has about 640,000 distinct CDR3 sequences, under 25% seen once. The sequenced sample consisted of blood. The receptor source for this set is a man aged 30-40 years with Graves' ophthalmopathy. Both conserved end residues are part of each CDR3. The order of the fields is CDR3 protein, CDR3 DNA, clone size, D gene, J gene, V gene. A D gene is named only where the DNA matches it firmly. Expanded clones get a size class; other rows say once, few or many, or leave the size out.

CDR3aa: CASSLMDGGYDQPQHF; CDR3nt: TGTGCCAGCAGTTTAATGGACGGGGGCTACGATCAGCCCCAGCATTTT; abundance: .; d_gene: .; j_gene: TRBJ1-5; v_gene: TRBV27
CDR3aa: CASSQVGWGGNTEAFF; CDR3nt: TGCGCCAGCAGCCAAGTCGGCTGGGGCGGGAACACTGAAGCTTTCTTT; abundance: few; d_gene: .; j_gene: TRBJ1-1; v_gene: TRBV4-1
CDR3aa: CASSHSGTGRIDEQFF; CDR3nt: TGTGCCAGCAGTCACTCTGGGACAGGGAGGATCGATGAGCAGTTCTTC; abundance: .; d_gene: TRBD1; j_gene: TRBJ2-1; v_gene: TRBV3-1
CDR3aa: CASSGNSEQYF; CDR3nt: TGTGCCAGCAGTGGAAATAGCGAGCAGTACTTC; abundance: .; d_gene: .; j_gene: TRBJ2-7; v_gene: TRBV6-1
CDR3aa: CASSYSSTSESYEQYF; CDR3nt: TGTGCCAGCAGTTACTCGTCTACTAGCGAGTCCTACGAGCAGTACTTC; abundance: .; d_gene: TRBD2; j_gene: TRBJ2-7; v_gene: TRBV6-6
CDR3aa: CASSYRGQETQYF; CDR3nt: TGTGCCAGCAGTTATCGTGGGCAAGAGACCCAGTACTTC; abundance: few; d_gene: .; j_gene: TRBJ2-5; v_gene: TRBV6-2/TRBV6-3
CDR3aa: CASSQRLGEKLFF; CDR3nt: TGTGCCAGCAGCCAACGGCTCGGGGAAAAACTGTTTTTT; abundance: few; d_gene: .; j_gene: TRBJ1-4; v_gene: TRBV14
CDR3aa: CSVATGDNYEQYF; CDR3nt: TGCAGCGTTGCAACAGGGGACAACTACGAGCAGTACTTC; abundance: few; d_gene: TRBD1; j_gene: TRBJ2-7; v_gene: TRBV29-1
CDR3aa: CASRPGQGRLAKNIQYF; CDR3nt: TGCGCCAGCAGACCCGGACAGGGGCGTTTAGCCAAAAACATTCAGTACTTC; abundance: .; d_gene: TRBD1; j_gene: TRBJ2-4; v_gene: TRBV10-2
CDR3aa: CASSLSGGRGYTF; CDR3nt: TGTGCCAGCAGTTTATCAGGGGGGCGAGGCTACACCTTC; abundance: .; d_gene: TRBD1; j_gene: TRBJ1-2; v_gene: TRBV28
CDR3aa: CAWSAVGKSNQPQHF; CDR3nt: TGTGCCTGGAGCGCGGTGGGAAAGAGCAATCAGCCCCAGCATTTT; abundance: .; d_gene: .; j_gene: TRBJ1-5; v_gene: TRBV30
CDR3aa: CASRQDPNTEAFF; CDR3nt: TGTGCCAGCAGACAGGATCCGAACACTGAAGCTTTCTTT; abundance: many; d_gene: .; j_gene: TRBJ1-1; v_gene: TRBV11-2
CDR3aa: CSAPGTGDHEQYF; CDR3nt: TGCAGTGCTCCCGGGACAGGGGACCACGAGCAGTACTTC; abundance: .; d_gene: TRBD1; j_gene: TRBJ2-7; v_gene: TRBV20-1
CDR3aa: CSALRDRDFEQYF; CDR3nt: TGCAGCGCTCTCCGGGACAGGGACTTCGAGCAGTACTTC; abundance: many; d_gene: TRBD1; j_gene: TRBJ2-7; v_gene: TRBV29-1
CDR3aa: CASRLSPGMETQYF; CDR3nt: TGTGCCAGCCGTCTCAGCCCAGGGATGGAGACCCAGTACTTC; abundance: .; d_gene: .; j_gene: TRBJ2-5; v_gene: TRBV27
CDR3aa: CASSREVVNQPQHF; CDR3nt: TGTGCCAGCAGCCGGGAGGTGGTAAATCAGCCCCAGCATTTT; abundance: few; d_gene: .; j_gene: TRBJ1-5; v_gene: TRBV28
CDR3aa: CASRGAITTDTQYF; CDR3nt: TGCGCCAGCAGGGGGGCGATCACCACAGATACGCAGTATTTT; abundance: few; d_gene: .; j_gene: TRBJ2-3; v_gene: TRBV5-1
CDR3aa: CASSNYPAGEKLFF; CDR3nt: TGTGCCAGTAGCAATTATCCGGCCGGTGAAAAACTGTTTTTT; abundance: .; d_gene: .; j_gene: TRBJ1-4; v_gene: TRBV19
CDR3aa: CASSPGRDGGNNEQFF; CDR3nt: TGTGCCAGCAGCCCCGGCCGGGACGGCGGTAACAATGAGCAGTTCTTC; abundance: few; d_gene: .; j_gene: TRBJ2-1; v_gene: TRBV5-8
CDR3aa: CATSTGLAGGDEQFF; CDR3nt: TGTGCCACCAGCACGGGACTAGCGGGAGGCGATGAGCAGTTCTTC; abundance: .; d_gene: TRBD2; j_gene: TRBJ2-1; v_gene: TRBV15
CDR3aa: CATSDPVTYNEQFF; CDR3nt: TGTGCCACCAGTGATCCAGTTACGTACAATGAGCAGTTCTTC; abundance: few; d_gene: .; j_gene: TRBJ2-1; v_gene: TRBV24-1
CDR3aa: CASSVGGGGYGYTF; CDR3nt: TGTGCCAGCAGCGTCGGAGGGGGTGGCTATGGCTACACCTTC; abundance: few; d_gene: .; j_gene: TRBJ1-2; v_gene: TRBV9
CDR3aa: CASSGQGSVGNSPFHF; CDR3nt: TGTGCCAGCAGCGGACAGGGGTCGGTGGGTAATTCACCCTTCCACTTT; abundance: .; d_gene: TRBD1; j_gene: TRBJ1-6; v_gene: TRBV27
CDR3aa: CSASGTGGTAGNQPQHF; CDR3nt: TGCAGTGCTAGTGGGACAGGGGGCACCGCGGGCAATCAGCCCCAGCATTTT; abundance: few; d_gene: TRBD1; j_gene: TRBJ1-5; v_gene: TRBV20-1
CDR3aa: CASSPRSSGDLNEQFF; CDR3nt: TGTGCCAGCTCACCACGCTCGAGCGGAGACCTAAATGAGCAGTTCTTC; abundance: .; d_gene: .; j_gene: TRBJ2-1; v_gene: TRBV18
CDR3aa: CASSIDQSYEQYF; CDR3nt: TGTGCCAGTAGTATAGATCAATCCTACGAGCAGTACTTC; abundance: .; d_gene: .; j_gene: TRBJ2-7; v_gene: TRBV19
CDR3aa: CASSLAQENEQFF; CDR3nt: TGTGCCAGCAGCTTAGCGCAGGAGAATGAGCAGTTCTTC; abundance: .; d_gene: .; j_gene: TRBJ2-1; v_gene: TRBV7-2
CDR3aa: CSVGGTSGRSNYEQYF; CDR3nt: TGCAGCGTTGGAGGGACTAGCGGGAGAAGTAACTACGAGCAGTACTTC; abundance: .; d_gene: TRBD2; j_gene: TRBJ2-7; v_gene: TRBV29-1
CDR3aa: CASSLAGTKAGELFF; CDR3nt: TGTGCCAGCAGTTTAGCAGGGACGAAGGCCGGGGAGCTGTTTTTT; abundance: .; d_gene: .; j_gene: TRBJ2-2; v_gene: TRBV12-3/TRBV12-4
CDR3aa: CASSRTGDTYEQYF; CDR3nt: TGTGCCAGCAGCCGGACAGGAGACACCTACGAGCAGTACTTC; abundance: few; d_gene: TRBD1; j_gene: TRBJ2-7; v_gene: TRBV25-1
CDR3aa: CASSQDPGYYGYTF; CDR3nt: TGTGCCAGCAGCCAAGATCCGGGTTACTATGGCTACACCTTC; abundance: .; d_gene: .; j_gene: TRBJ1-2; v_gene: TRBV14
CDR3aa: CASSLAGLATDTQYF; CDR3nt: TGTGCCAGCAGCTTAGCGGGGCTAGCCACAGATACGCAGTATTTT; abundance: .; d_gene: .; j_gene: TRBJ2-3; v_gene: TRBV11-2
CDR3aa: CASSYRSDTDTQYF; CDR3nt: TGCGCCAGCAGTTACAGGAGTGACACAGATACGCAGTATTTT; abundance: many; d_gene: .; j_gene: TRBJ2-3; v_gene: TRBV5-1
CDR3aa: CAISPRRQETQYF; CDR3nt: TGCGCCATCAGCCCCCGACGCCAAGAGACCCAGTACTTC; abundance: .; d_gene: .; j_gene: TRBJ2-5; v_gene: TRBV4-1
CDR3aa: CASRRGIRETQYF; CDR3nt: TGTGCCAGCAGACGAGGGATTCGTGAGACCCAGTACTTC; abundance: few; d_gene: .; j_gene: TRBJ2-5; v_gene: TRBV6-1
CDR3aa: CASRSGTSAYNEQFF; CDR3nt: TGTGCCAGCCGGTCCGGGACTAGCGCCTACAATGAGCAGTTCTTC; abundance: .; d_gene: TRBD2; j_gene: TRBJ2-1; v_gene: TRBV28
CDR3aa: CASRLTGWEKLFF; CDR3nt: TGTGCCAGCCGCCTGACGGGATGGGAAAAACTGTTTTTT; abundance: few; d_gene: .; j_gene: TRBJ1-4; v_gene: TRBV6-1
CDR3aa: CASSLLSEEQYF; CDR3nt: TGTGCCAGCAGCCTTCTTTCCGAAGAGCAGTACTTC; abundance: many; d_gene: .; j_gene: TRBJ2-7; v_gene: TRBV28
CDR3aa: CASSNLWTSGSTDTQYF; CDR3nt: TGTGCCAGCAGTAATCTATGGACTAGCGGGAGCACAGATACGCAGTATTTT; abundance: many; d_gene: TRBD2; j_gene: TRBJ2-3; v_gene: TRBV28
CDR3aa: CASSLPSGQGEKLFF; CDR3nt: TGTGCCAGCAGCTTACCATCAGGACAGGGCGAAAAACTGTTTTTT; abundance: .; d_gene: TRBD1; j_gene: TRBJ1-4; v_gene: TRBV7-6
CDR3aa: CAIRGGGELFF; CDR3nt: TGTGCCATCCGAGGGGGCGGGGAGCTGTTTTTT; abundance: .; d_gene: .; j_gene: TRBJ2-2; v_gene: TRBV10-3
CDR3aa: CASSPGGLADYEQYF; CDR3nt: TGTGCCAGCAGCCCCGGTGGACTAGCGGACTACGAGCAGTACTTC; abundance: few; d_gene: TRBD2; j_gene: TRBJ2-7; v_gene: TRBV13
CDR3aa: CSASRAGRRAYNSPLHF; CDR3nt: TGCAGTGCTAGTCGGGCAGGCCGTAGGGCCTATAATTCACCCCTCCACTTT; abundance: .; d_gene: .; j_gene: TRBJ1-6; v_gene: TRBV20-1
CDR3aa: CSARGQTDTQYF; CDR3nt: TGCAGTGCTAGAGGACAGACAGATACGCAGTATTTT; abundance: many; d_gene: .; j_gene: TRBJ2-3; v_gene: TRBV20-1
CDR3aa: CAIIRPVRRRLFF; CDR3nt: TGTGCCATTATTCGGCCGGTAAGGAGGAGGCTGTTTTTT; abundance: .; d_gene: .; j_gene: TRBJ2-2; v_gene: TRBV24-1
CDR3aa: CASSPGGALSGANVLTF; CDR3nt: TGTGCCAGCAGCCCTGGGGGCGCTCTCTCTGGGGCCAACGTCCTGACTTTC; abundance: .; d_gene: .; j_gene: TRBJ2-6; v_gene: TRBV3-1
CDR3aa: CAWSSLASSLNEQFF; CDR3nt: TGTGCCTGGAGCAGTCTAGCGAGCTCCCTCAATGAGCAGTTCTTC; abundance: few; d_gene: .; j_gene: TRBJ2-1; v_gene: TRBV30
CDR3aa: CASSLEGERDQPQHF; CDR3nt: TGTGCCAGCAGCTTAGAGGGAGAAAGGGATCAGCCCCAGCATTTT; abundance: many; d_gene: .; j_gene: TRBJ1-5; v_gene: TRBV7-2
CDR3aa: CASSTRSGLGQETQYF; CDR3nt: TGTGCCAGCAGTACTCGGTCGGGACTAGGTCAAGAGACCCAGTACTTC; abundance: .; d_gene: TRBD2; j_gene: TRBJ2-5; v_gene: TRBV27
CDR3aa: CASSQVTRGVREQYF; CDR3nt: TGTGCCAGCAGCCAAGTAACCAGGGGGGTACGGGAGCAGTACTTC; abundance: .; d_gene: .; j_gene: TRBJ2-7; v_gene: TRBV3-1
CDR3aa: CASSYSGRKVDGYTF; CDR3nt: TGTGCCAGCAGTTACTCCGGACGGAAGGTCGATGGCTACACCTTC; abundance: few; d_gene: .; j_gene: TRBJ1-2; v_gene: TRBV6-5
CDR3aa: CSARDRPSSYEQYF; CDR3nt: TGCAGTGCTAGAGATCGGCCTAGCTCCTACGAGCAGTACTTC; abundance: many; d_gene: .; j_gene: TRBJ2-7; v_gene: TRBV20-1
CDR3aa: CASSTGTGVDEQFF; CDR3nt: TGTGCCAGCAGTACCGGGACAGGGGTTGATGAGCAGTTCTTC; abundance: few; d_gene: TRBD1; j_gene: TRBJ2-1; v_gene: TRBV12-3/TRBV12-4
CDR3aa: CASSQQGRYGYTF; CDR3nt: TGTGCCAGCAGTCAACAGGGGAGGTATGGCTACACCTTC; abundance: many; d_gene: TRBD1; j_gene: TRBJ1-2; v_gene: TRBV6-1
CDR3aa: CASSFLASSYNEQFF; CDR3nt: TGTGCCAGCAGCTTTCTAGCGAGCTCCTACAATGAGCAGTTCTTC; abundance: .; d_gene: .; j_gene: TRBJ2-1; v_gene: TRBV7-6
CDR3aa: CASSRTSGGMYEQYF; CDR3nt: TGTGCCAGTAGCCGGACTAGCGGGGGGATGTACGAGCAGTACTTC; abundance: .; d_gene: TRBD2; j_gene: TRBJ2-7; v_gene: TRBV19
CDR3aa: CASSSVARGAVETQYF; CDR3nt: TGTGCCAGCAGTTCAGTAGCCCGGGGGGCGGTTGAGACCCAGTACTTC; abundance: few; d_gene: .; j_gene: TRBJ2-5; v_gene: TRBV28
CDR3aa: CSAPRAGGIIDEQFF; CDR3nt: TGCAGTGCCCCGCGTGCGGGAGGTATTATTGATGAGCAGTTCTTC; abundance: few; d_gene: TRBD2; j_gene: TRBJ2-1; v_gene: TRBV20-1
CDR3aa: CASTTSAAYEQYF; CDR3nt: TGTGCCAGCACTACTAGCGCTGCCTACGAGCAGTACTTC; abundance: few; d_gene: TRBD2; j_gene: TRBJ2-7; v_gene: TRBV28
CDR3aa: CASSYIPTGELFF; CDR3nt: TGTGCCAGCAGTTATATCCCGACCGGGGAGCTGTTTTTT; abundance: few; d_gene: .; j_gene: TRBJ2-2; v_gene: TRBV7-9